The rows below give T cell receptor beta chains drawn from one sample of a study of prognosis after radiotherapy for stage I lung cancer. Using its own MiXCR run on the multiplex PCR reads, TCRdb lists one record per CDR3 protein. The sample holds about 20,000 distinct CDR3 sequences, around 37% seen once. The sequencing here drew on PBMCs, taken before or after stereotactic body radiation therapy (not recorded which). The receptors were sampled from a donor over 45 with non-small cell lung cancer. The CDR3 runs from the conserved cysteine through the conserved F or W. The D gene is left open where the match is weak. Clone size is not always given. Where it is, it says once, few, many or a class for expanded clones.

cdr3_length	v_call	d_call	j_call	clone_size	cdr3_nt	cdr3_aa
15	TRBV12-3/TRBV12-4	-	TRBJ2-3	many	TGTGCCAGCAGACCGATGGGGGGCAGGGAATACACGCAGTATTTT	CASRPMGGREYTQYF
12	TRBV28	TRBD1	TRBJ1-5	once	TGTGCCAGCAGTCCGTGGGACAGGTTACAGCATTTT	CASSPWDRLQHF
15	TRBV4-1	-	TRBJ2-7	many	TGCGCCAGCAGCCAAGATCGAGATAGCGCCTACGAGCAGTACTTC	CASSQDRDSAYEQYF
16	TRBV6-1	-	TRBJ2-6	-	TGTGCCAGCAGTCTGAGCGACAGTTCTGGGGCCAACGTCCTGACTTTC	CASSLSDSSGANVLTF
16	TRBV5-1	-	TRBJ2-1	many	TGCGCCAGCAGCTTGGATTCAGGGCCTTCCTACAATGAGCAGTTCTTC	CASSLDSGPSYNEQFF
11	TRBV5-8	-	TRBJ2-7	many	TGTGCCAGCAGCTTGGCGGACGAGCAGTACTTC	CASSLADEQYF
15	TRBV7-7	-	TRBJ2-7	many	TGTGCCAGCAGCCCACAGCCAGGGAGCTCCTACGAGCAGTACTTC	CASSPQPGSSYEQYF
11	TRBV5-6	-	TRBJ2-3	many	TGTGCCAGCAGCTGGGCAGATACGCAGTATTTT	CASSWADTQYF
15	TRBV18	-	TRBJ2-7	once	TGTGCCAGCTCACCTACGGGGGGCCCGACCTACGAGCAGTACTTC	CASSPTGGPTYEQYF
14	TRBV24-1	TRBD2	TRBJ2-1	many	TGTGCCACCAGTGATTTGCCAGGGAGGGGTGAGCAGTTCTTC	CATSDLPGRGEQFF
19	TRBV4-1	TRBD2	TRBJ2-7	many	TGCGCCAGCAGCCAAGGAGGGGGACTAGCGGGAGGAGGGGCCTACGAGCAGTACTTC	CASSQGGGLAGGGAYEQYF
22	TRBV28	TRBD2	TRBJ2-7	-	TGTGCCAGCAGTACCCGGACGACTAGCGGGATCCTACCCCGCCGGGGCCTCCGCGAGCAGTACTTC	CASSTRTTSGILPRRGLREQYF
12	TRBV19	-	TRBJ1-2	many	TGTGCCAGTAGTCGGCAAATCTATGGCTACACCTTC	CASSRQIYGYTF
18	TRBV7-7	-	TRBJ1-5	few	TGTGCCAGCAGCCCCCCCCCGCAGGACCCATATAGCAATCAGCCCCAGCATTTT	CASSPPPQDPYSNQPQHF
16	TRBV13	-	TRBJ2-1	many	TGTGCCAGCAGCTTAAGGGCTACCCGAATGAACAATGAGCAGTTCTTC	CASSLRATRMNNEQFF
18	TRBV7-9	-	TRBJ2-1	-	TGTGCCAGCAGCGAAGGATCCGACATTCGGGGAGGCCTCAATGAGCAGTTCTTC	CASSEGSDIRGGLNEQFF
13	TRBV29-1	TRBD2	TRBJ2-7	many	TGCAGCGTTCAGGATAGCGGGAATACCGAGCAGTACTTC	CSVQDSGNTEQYF
17	TRBV5-1	TRBD2	TRBJ2-1	many	TGCGCCAGCAGCCCAAACCCCGGGACTAGCGGATACAATGAGCAGTTCTTC	CASSPNPGTSGYNEQFF
15	TRBV11-2	-	TRBJ2-2	-	TGTGCCAGCAGACTGACGGTCCCGAACACCGGGGAGCTGTTTTTT	CASRLTVPNTGELFF
14	TRBV9	-	TRBJ2-3	many	TGTGCCAGCAGCGTAGGAGCTAGGGAAGATACGCAGTATTTT	CASSVGAREDTQYF
12	TRBV20-1	-	TRBJ1-1	-	TGCAGTGCAAGGGACCGAAGAACTGAAGCTTTCTTT	CSARDRRTEAFF
13	TRBV16	-	TRBJ1-5	many	TGTGCCAGCAGCCAAGGAGGGGGACGGCCCCAGCATTTT	CASSQGGGRPQHF
15	TRBV7-9	TRBD1	TRBJ1-1	many	TGTGCCAGCAGCAACCGCACAGGGGGAACGGCTGAAGCTTTCTTT	CASSNRTGGTAEAFF
13	TRBV6-1	-	TRBJ2-3	many	TGTGCCAGCAGTGACGTTGGGGGAGATACGCAGTATTTT	CASSDVGGDTQYF
15	TRBV24-1	-	TRBJ2-3	many	TGTGCCACCGGGGACGAGGACATAAGCACAGATACGCAGTATTTT	CATGDEDISTDTQYF
14	TRBV20-1	-	TRBJ2-5	-	TGCAGTGCTAGAAAGGGTGGGAAATGGGAGACCCAGTACTTC	CSARKGGKWETQYF
14	TRBV30	-	TRBJ2-6	many	TGTGCCGGGATGGGGGTTTCTGGGGCCAACGTCCTGACTTTC	CAGMGVSGANVLTF
13	TRBV20-1	-	TRBJ1-6	many	TGCAGTGCTAGGCGGGAATTCGATTCACCCCTCCACTTT	CSARREFDSPLHF
12	TRBV28	-	TRBJ2-7	many	TGTGCCAGCAGTTCCCCCGGCTACGAGCAGTACTTC	CASSSPGYEQYF
17	TRBV11-3	-	TRBJ2-1	-	TGTGCCAGCAGCCTGACATGGGGGGACCCCCCCTACAATGAGAAGTTCTTC	CASSLTWGDPPYNEKFF
14	TRBV6-1	TRBD2	TRBJ2-1	-	TGTGCCAGCACCGGGGGGGAGTCCTACAATGAGCAGTTCTTC	CASTGGESYNEQFF
15	TRBV28	-	TRBJ2-2	many	TGTGCCATCAGACCCCCACCCGCGAACACCGGGGAGCTGTTTTTT	CAIRPPPANTGELFF
14	TRBV10-3	-	TRBJ2-7	-	TGTGCCATCAGTAAATCGTCGGCTACCTACGAGCAGTACTTC	CAISKSSATYEQYF